This passage covers 13 T cell receptor beta chains from one sample sequenced in a study of vaccination effects on CD4 cells after COVID-19. No antigens are known for them. Repertoires were generated with immunoSEQ multiplex PCR, while TCRdb's copy carries only in-frame clones and drops some. The sample has about 25,000 clones, roughly 73% seen once; the top ten hold approximately 11%. Scientists isolated CD4+ T cells after a roughly 10-day culture period ended. The source material was CD4+ T cells from PBMCs cultured without peptide, sampled before COVID-19 vaccination. The receptors originated from a human donor who received a COVID-19 vaccine.

The CDR3 sequence is CASSRTRYGEQYF. The DNA of the CDR3 is TGTGCCAGCAGCCGAACAAGGTACGGGGAGCAGTACTTC. The chain combines TRBV3-1 (or the pseudogene TRBV3-2) with TRBJ2-7; D remains unclear. This CDR3 contains 13 residues. The germline V gene has CDR1 LGHDT and CDR2 YNNKEL (reference sequence). V was trimmed by 4 bases and J by 7 bases, leaving 14 bases between them.

The chain recombines TRBV20-1 with TRBJ2-5; D is unclear. The CDR3 contains 10 residues. Trimming took 5 bases from V and 5 from J, leaving 6 bases between them. The germline CDR1 and CDR2 sequences are DFQATT and SNEGSKA (reference sequence). The CDR3 region has the DNA TGCAGTGCTGGTAGGGAGACCCAGTACTTC. The encoded protein is CSAGRETQYF.

This clone was seen only a few times. The chain employs TRBV15 and TRBJ1-6; D gene ambiguous. The CDR3 consists of 14 residues. V was trimmed by 3 bases and J by 1 base, leaving 4 bases between them. Germline CDR1 and CDR2: LNHNV and YYDKDF (reference sequence). The CDR3 protein is CATSRSSYNSPLHF. In DNA, the CDR3 is TGTGCCACCAGCAGGTCGTCCTATAATTCACCCCTCCACTTT.

The CDR3 spells CASSLLAGGVNEQFF. The DNA for the CDR3 is TGCGCCAGCAGCTTATTAGCGGGAGGAGTGAATGAGCAGTTCTTC. V is TRBV5-1 and J is TRBJ2-1, with 10 bases matching TRBD2. Germline CDR1 SGHRS, CDR2 YFSETQ. CDR3 length equals 15 residues. With V trimmed by 2 bases and J by 7 bases, 6 bases remained unmatched.

This clone has a handful of counts. V is TRBV18 and J is TRBJ1-5, with a tentative D call TRBD1 (6 bases). V gave up 2 bases and J gave up 3 bases, with 14 bases separating them. This CDR3 contains 16 residues. CDR1 is KGHSH and CDR2 is LQKENI in the germline V gene. CDR3 bases: TGTGCCAGCTCACCAGGTACAGGGAAGGCCAATCAGCCCCAGCATTTT. This sequence encodes CASSPGTGKANQPQHF.

This clone has more than one count but fewer than ten. The rearrangement uses TRBV29-1 and TRBJ2-7; TRBD1 agrees at 10 bases. The germline V gene has CDR1 SQVTM and CDR2 ANQGSEA. There are 14 residues in the CDR3. After removal of 3 bases from V and 4 bases from J, the junction contained 6 bases not matched to a gene. The CDR3 loop reads CSVESGQGPYEQYF. CDR3 in DNA: TGCAGCGTTGAGTCGGGACAGGGGCCTTACGAGCAGTACTTC.

The chain recombines TRBV3-1 (or the pseudogene TRBV3-2) with TRBJ1-1, with D tentatively TRBD1 (5 bases). Per the germline V gene, CDR1 is LGHDT and CDR2 is YNNKEL (reference sequence). The CDR3 consists of 14 residues. The V and J ends lost 4 bases and 5 bases respectively, with 14 bases between them. As DNA, the CDR3 is TGTGCCAGCAGCCCCGGGCTGGGGGGAACTGAAGCTTTCTTT. Amino acid sequence: CASSPGLGGTEAFF.

The chain joins TRBV5-6 to TRBJ2-5; D may be TRBD2 (5 bases). V was clipped by 4 bases and J by 1 base, with 8 bases between them. The CDR3 spans 13 residues. Per germline, CDR1 SGHDT and CDR2 YYEEEE. This chain's CDR3 is CASSLGIQETQYF. CDR3 nucleotide sequence: TGTGCCAGCAGCCTCGGGATCCAAGAGACCCAGTACTTC.

This clone was counted a few times. This chain links TRBV28 with TRBJ2-7; TRBD2 matches at 11 bases. The J segment lost 3 bases and the V segment lost 5 bases, leaving 15 bases of the junction unmatched. CDR1 is MDHEN and CDR2 is SYDVKM in the germline V gene. The CDR3 covers 18 residues. In DNA, the CDR3 is TGTGCCAGCAGTCCAGTCCCATCGCTGACTAGCGGGATCTACGAGCAGTACTTC. Translation: CASSPVPSLTSGIYEQYF.

J is TRBJ2-1 and V is TRBV5-6; TRBD2 agrees at 7 bases. This CDR3 contains 13 residues. Germline V gene sequence: CDR1 SGHDT, CDR2 YYEEEE. V dropped 6 bases and J dropped 6; count of bases not matched to a gene: 6. CDR3 residues: CASILGGSNEQFF. The DNA for the CDR3 is TGTGCCAGCATCCTCGGGGGGAGCAATGAGCAGTTCTTC.

This sequence joins TRBV10-1 and TRBJ1-1; the match to TRBD1 covers 7 bases. This CDR3 has 15 amino acids. With V trimmed by 0 bases and J by 5 bases, 6 bases remained unmatched. Germline V lookup: CDR1 WNHNN, CDR2 SYGVQD (reference sequence). Written as DNA, the CDR3 is TGCGCCAGCAGTGAGTCGGAGGGGGCTACGACTGAAGCTTTCTTT. It encodes CASSESEGATTEAFF.

The chain carries TRBV4-1 and TRBJ2-1; 12 bases line up with TRBD2. CDR3 size: 17 residues. J was trimmed by 9 bases and V by 4 bases; bases with no gene match: 13. Per germline, CDR1 MGHRA and CDR2 YSYEKL. CDR3 protein: CASSLSNGGLAGIEQFF. The CDR3 DNA reads as TGCGCCAGCAGCCTTTCCAACGGCGGACTAGCGGGAATTGAGCAGTTCTTC.

Only a few counts were recorded for this clone. V and J are TRBV28 and TRBJ1-3; possibly TRBD1 for D (5 bases). V was shortened by 5 bases and J by 2 bases, with 10 bases between the two germline ends. The CDR3 is made up of 14 amino acids. Germline CDR1 MDHEN, CDR2 SYDVKM. For the CDR3, the DNA is TGTGCCAGCAGTCATCAGGGAACTGGAAACACCATATATTTT. Protein: CASSHQGTGNTIYF.